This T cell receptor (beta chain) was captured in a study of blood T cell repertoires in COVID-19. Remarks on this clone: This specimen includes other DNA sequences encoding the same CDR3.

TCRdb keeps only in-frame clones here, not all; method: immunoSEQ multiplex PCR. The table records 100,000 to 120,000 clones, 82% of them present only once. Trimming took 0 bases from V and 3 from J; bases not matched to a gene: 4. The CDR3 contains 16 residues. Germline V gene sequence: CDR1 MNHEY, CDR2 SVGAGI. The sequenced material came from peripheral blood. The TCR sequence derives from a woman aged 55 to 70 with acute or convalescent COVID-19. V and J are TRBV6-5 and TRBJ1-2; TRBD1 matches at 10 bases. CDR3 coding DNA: TGTGCCAGCAGTTACTCGGGGACAGGGGCGTACTATGGCTACACCTTC. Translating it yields CASSYSGTGAYYGYTF.